The entry below gives a single T cell receptor (beta chain) sequence along with its context. There are many counts of this clonotype. Its antigen target is currently unknown. Base qualities are not at hand, and no much larger clone is one base apart. The TCR beta CDR3 regions were amplified from RNA transcripts. The TCR CDR3 was subjected to a first round of RT-PCR using the HTBI primer set and the Qiagen OneStep RT-PCR kit. A second multiplex PCR round built the libraries, followed by size selection and purification. Libraries were sequenced paired-end with 100 bp reads on an Illumina HiSeq2000. As for the original processing: Raw data were processed with SOAPnuke, discarding reads with adapters, uncalled bases, mean Phred below 15, or no exact constant-primer or identifier match. COPE v1.2.5 was used to merge the high-quality paired reads, and each unique nucleotide sequence was defined as a clonotype. Clonotypes were aligned to IMGT TRBV, TRBD and TRBJ reference segments using MiTCR v1.1. The analysis included only V-J combinations with a frequency above 0.0001, which together covered 98% to 99.2% of the repertoires. A TCS score was defined as the ratio of F50 (clonal expansion) to E x V (chaos), with BLOSUM62-based TCRdist applied between CDR3 peptides within each V-J. Welch's t-statistics and random forest reduced some 510 V-J features to 13, which were used in a naive Bayes classifier (R e1071). The public reads were reprocessed in TCRdb via fastp at Q25 and MiXCR, keeping in-frame beta chains. Under each unique CDR3 protein, matching rows form one entry showing the most common genes and DNA. TCRdb's processing, not the study's, gives the V and J calls here. The sample yields fewer than 500,000 distinct CDR3 sequences; more than 14% were counted once. The ten largest clones represent 15% to 20% of the sample.

The record originates from a study of T cells in Graves' hyperthyroidism and ophthalmopathy (dated by TCRdb to about 2019). With respect to the entire study: Peripheral blood samples were taken at the time of initial diagnosis, prior to any treatment. Following sampling, methimazole starting at 30 mg daily was given to hyperthyroidism patients, and high-dose intravenous methylprednisolone was given to ophthalmopathy patients. Prospective prediction of ophthalmopathy was tested in an independent validation cohort of some 20 hyperthyroidism patients and some 17 patients who later progressed to ophthalmopathy. To identify distinguishing TCR V-J signatures, a discovery cohort of around 100 patients was used, comprising some 45 with Graves' ophthalmopathy and 57 with stable Graves' hyperthyroidism. TCR Vbeta CDR3 sequencing of approximately 140 peripheral blood samples (fewer than 45 ophthalmopathy, over 70 hyperthyroidism and some 17 progressor patients) is reported in the paper. The roughly 91 discovery patients were randomly split 7:3 into training and test sets. Thyroid tissue and blood T-cell repertoires from more than 5 Graves' hyperthyroidism patients were also compared in the study.

Moderately to severely active disease, a Clinical Activity Score of at least 3, a NOSPECS grade of at least 4, and a duration under 3 months were present in ophthalmopathy patients. The study excluded patients with uncontrolled infections, other autoimmune diseases, pregnancy or lactation. Diagnoses were established on the basis of clinical symptoms, serum thyroxine and TRAb, thyroid ultrasound, and orbital computed tomography. PBMCs were isolated from about 9.1 ml of fresh peripheral blood by Ficoll-Paque density gradient centrifugation. Total RNA was extracted with Trizol reagent, and quality was checked on an Agilent 2100 Bioanalyzer. The CDR3, from cysteine to phenylalanine, totals 15 residues. Solely the CDR3 DNA is kept, with 45 bases framed from the first base. Trimming accounts for 6 bases at V and 0 bases at J, while the number of junction bases matched to no gene is 6. The germline V gene encodes CDR1 SGHVS and CDR2 FQNEAQ.

Broader findings and caveats from the paper: Blood samples also contained most of the expanded thyroid clonotypes (frequency above 0.001), which suggests that blood repertoires may reflect thyroid immune responses. Sample size was not statistically predetermined, and investigators were not blinded to group allocation. Ophthalmopathy was separated from stable hyperthyroidism by a 13 V-J signature model, with approximately 85% sensitivity and about 84% specificity obtained in cross-validation and 80%/75% obtained in testing. In validation, the model predicted progression to ophthalmopathy a median of roughly 6.1 months before onset, with over 60% sensitivity and about 75% specificity.

This TCR came from a woman aged 25 to 39 with Graves' ophthalmopathy. The chain uses TRBV7-8 and TRBJ2-3; TRBD1 matches 7 bases in the middle. Sequencing was carried out using blood. The DNA sequence is given as TGTGCCAGCAGAAAGGGGGCCCCTAGCACAGATACGCAGTATTTT. Protein translation: CASRKGAPSTDTQYF.